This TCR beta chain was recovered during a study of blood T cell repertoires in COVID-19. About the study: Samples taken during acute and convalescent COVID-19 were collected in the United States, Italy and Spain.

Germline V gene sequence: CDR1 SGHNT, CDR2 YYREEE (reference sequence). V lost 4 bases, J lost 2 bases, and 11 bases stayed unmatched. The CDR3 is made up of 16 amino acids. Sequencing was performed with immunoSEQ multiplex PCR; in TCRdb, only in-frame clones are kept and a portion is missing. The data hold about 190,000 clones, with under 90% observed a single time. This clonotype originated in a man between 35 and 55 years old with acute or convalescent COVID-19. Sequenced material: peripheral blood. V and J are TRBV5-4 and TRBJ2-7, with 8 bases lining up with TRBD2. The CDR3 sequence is CASSPGGRGAAYEQYF. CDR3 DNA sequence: TGTGCCAGCAGCCCGGGTGGGCGGGGGGCAGCCTACGAGCAGTACTTC.